This T cell receptor (beta chain) appears in the sequencing data of a study of shared clonotypes between healthy human individuals. Measured with immunoSEQ multiplex PCR; TCRdb has only the in-frame clones, and not every one. The profile shows around 990,000 clones, roughly 77% of them singletons. The TCR comes from a man between 18 and 29 years old in good health. Some clones in this sample may be carry-over from other donors' samples. Source material: memory CD4+ T cells from PBMCs. This sample's subset: CD45RA-negative fraction.

The CDR3 loop reads CASSSSPGQGTYEQYF. The CDR3 nucleotides read TGTGCCAGCAGTTCTTCACCGGGACAGGGGACCTACGAGCAGTACTTC. The chain carries TRBV6-6 and TRBJ2-7, with TRBD1 matching over 10 bases. The germline CDR1 and CDR2 sequences are MNHNY and SVGAGI (reference sequence). Losses at the gene ends were 4 bases for V and 2 bases for J; bases not matched to a gene: 8. The CDR3 runs 16 residues.